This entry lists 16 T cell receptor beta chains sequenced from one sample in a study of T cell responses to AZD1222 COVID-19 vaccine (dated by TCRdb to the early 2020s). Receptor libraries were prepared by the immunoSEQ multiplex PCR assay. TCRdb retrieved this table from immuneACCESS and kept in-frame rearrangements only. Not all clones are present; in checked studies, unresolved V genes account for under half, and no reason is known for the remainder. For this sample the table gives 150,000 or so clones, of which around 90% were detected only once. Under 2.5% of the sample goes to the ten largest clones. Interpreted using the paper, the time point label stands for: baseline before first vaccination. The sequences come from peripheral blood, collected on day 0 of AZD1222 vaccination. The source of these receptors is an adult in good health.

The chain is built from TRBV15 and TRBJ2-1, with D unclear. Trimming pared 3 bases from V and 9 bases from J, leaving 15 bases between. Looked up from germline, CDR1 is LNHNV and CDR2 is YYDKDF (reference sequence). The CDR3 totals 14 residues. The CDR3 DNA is TGTGCCACCAGCAGGTCATTAGTCGTCCGTGAGCAGTTCTTC. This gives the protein CATSRSLVVREQFF.

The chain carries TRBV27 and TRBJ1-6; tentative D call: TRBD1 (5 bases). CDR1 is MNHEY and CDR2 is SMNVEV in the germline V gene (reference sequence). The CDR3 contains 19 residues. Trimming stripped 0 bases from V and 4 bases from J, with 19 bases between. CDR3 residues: CASSLSKFGRDLYNSPLHF. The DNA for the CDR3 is TGTGCCAGCAGTTTATCGAAGTTCGGCCGGGACCTTTATAATTCACCCCTCCACTTT.

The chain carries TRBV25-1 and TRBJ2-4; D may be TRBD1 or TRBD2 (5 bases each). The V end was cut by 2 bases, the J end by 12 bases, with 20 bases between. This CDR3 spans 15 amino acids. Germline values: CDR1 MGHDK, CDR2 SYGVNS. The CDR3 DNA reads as TGTGCCAGCAGTGAAGCCGCCTACGGGGCGCGGCCTCAGTACTTC. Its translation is CASSEAAYGARPQYF.

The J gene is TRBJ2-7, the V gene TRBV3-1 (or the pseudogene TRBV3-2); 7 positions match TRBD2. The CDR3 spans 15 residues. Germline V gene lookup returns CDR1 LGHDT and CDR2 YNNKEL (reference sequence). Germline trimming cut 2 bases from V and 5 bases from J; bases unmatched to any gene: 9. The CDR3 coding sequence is TGTGCCAGCAGCCAATCCGCTAGCGGACGGAACGAGCAGTACTTC. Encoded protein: CASSQSASGRNEQYF.

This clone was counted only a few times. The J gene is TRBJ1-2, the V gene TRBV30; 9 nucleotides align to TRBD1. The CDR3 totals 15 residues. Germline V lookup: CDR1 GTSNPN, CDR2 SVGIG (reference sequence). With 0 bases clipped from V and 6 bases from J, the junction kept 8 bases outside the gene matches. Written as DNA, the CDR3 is TGTGCCTGGAGTGTAGGGGACAGGGCTTTACATGGCTACACCTTC. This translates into CAWSVGDRALHGYTF.

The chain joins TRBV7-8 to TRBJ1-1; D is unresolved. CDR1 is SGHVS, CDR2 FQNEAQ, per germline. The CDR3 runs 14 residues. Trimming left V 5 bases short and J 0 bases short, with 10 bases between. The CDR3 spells CASSPGGMNTEAFF. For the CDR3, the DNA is TGTGCCAGCAGCCCGGGAGGAATGAACACTGAAGCTTTCTTT.

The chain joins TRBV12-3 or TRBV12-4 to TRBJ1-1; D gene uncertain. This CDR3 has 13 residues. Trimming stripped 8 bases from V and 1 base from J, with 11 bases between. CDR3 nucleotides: TGTGCCAGCGTCATCGCGGCGAACACTGAAGCTTTCTTT. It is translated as CASVIAANTEAFF.

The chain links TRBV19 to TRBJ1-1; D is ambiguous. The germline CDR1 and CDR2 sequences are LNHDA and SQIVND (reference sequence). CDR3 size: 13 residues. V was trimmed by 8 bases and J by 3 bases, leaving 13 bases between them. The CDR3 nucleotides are TGTGCCAGTTGCAACGAGATGCACACTGAAGCTTTCTTT. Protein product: CASCNEMHTEAFF.

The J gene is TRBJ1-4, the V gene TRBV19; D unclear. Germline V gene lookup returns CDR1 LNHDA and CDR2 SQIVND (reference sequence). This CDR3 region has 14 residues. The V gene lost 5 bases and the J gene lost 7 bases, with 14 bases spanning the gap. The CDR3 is CASSVTAASEKLFF. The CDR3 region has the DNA TGTGCCAGTAGTGTGACCGCTGCGAGTGAAAAACTGTTTTTT.

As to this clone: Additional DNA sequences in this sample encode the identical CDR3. The CDR3 coding sequence is TGTGCCTGGACAGGGACAGATAATTCACCCCTCCACTTT. It codes for CAWTGTDNSPLHF. The rearrangement links TRBV30 to TRBJ1-6; 7 positions agree with TRBD1. V was pared by 4 bases and J by 5 bases, with 2 bases of the junction left unmatched. This CDR3 spans 13 amino acids. In germline, CDR1 is GTSNPN, CDR2 SVGIG (reference sequence).

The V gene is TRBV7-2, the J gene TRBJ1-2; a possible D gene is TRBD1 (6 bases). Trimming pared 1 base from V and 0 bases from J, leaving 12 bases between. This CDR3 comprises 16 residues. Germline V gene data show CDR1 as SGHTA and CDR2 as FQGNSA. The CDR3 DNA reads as TGTGCCAGCAGCTTAGGGCCAGGGACACCTAACTATGGCTACACCTTC. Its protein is CASSLGPGTPNYGYTF.

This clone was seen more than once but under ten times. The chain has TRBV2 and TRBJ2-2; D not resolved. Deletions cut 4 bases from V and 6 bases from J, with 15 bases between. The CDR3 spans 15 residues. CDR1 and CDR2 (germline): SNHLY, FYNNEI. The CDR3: CASSVETLRAGELFF. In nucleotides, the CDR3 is TGTGCCAGCAGTGTAGAAACGCTAAGGGCCGGGGAGCTGTTTTTT.

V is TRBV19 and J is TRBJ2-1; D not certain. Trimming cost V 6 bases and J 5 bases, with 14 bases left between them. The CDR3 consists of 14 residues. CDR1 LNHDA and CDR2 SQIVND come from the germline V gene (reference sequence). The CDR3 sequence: CASRKTSSHNEQFF. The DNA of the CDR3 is TGTGCCAGTAGGAAGACGTCGAGCCACAATGAGCAGTTCTTC.

The CDR3 loop reads CASSPSGLGELFF. DNA of the CDR3: TGTGCCAGCAGCCCTTCAGGGCTCGGGGAGCTGTTTTTT. V and J are TRBV7-9 and TRBJ2-2; the D gene is possibly TRBD1 (5 bases). The CDR3 sequence is 13 residues long. Trimming stripped 5 bases from V and 7 bases from J, with 11 bases between. Germline V gene lookup returns CDR1 SEHNR and CDR2 FQNEAQ (reference sequence).

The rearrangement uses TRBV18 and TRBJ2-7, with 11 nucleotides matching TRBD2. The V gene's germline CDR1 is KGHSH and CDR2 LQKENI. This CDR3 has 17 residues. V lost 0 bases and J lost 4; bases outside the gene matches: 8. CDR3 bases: TGTGCCAGCTCACCACCGACTAGCGGGATCCTTAAATACGAGCAGTACTTC. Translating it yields CASSPPTSGILKYEQYF.

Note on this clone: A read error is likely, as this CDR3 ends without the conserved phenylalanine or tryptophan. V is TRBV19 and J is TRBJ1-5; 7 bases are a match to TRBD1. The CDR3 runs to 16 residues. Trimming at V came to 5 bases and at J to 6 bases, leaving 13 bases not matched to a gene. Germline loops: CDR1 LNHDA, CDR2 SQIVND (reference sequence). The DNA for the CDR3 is TGTGCCAGTAGTCCGCGACAGGGTGTTGTGTTTCAGCCCCAGCATCTT. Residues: CASSPRQGVVFQPQHL.